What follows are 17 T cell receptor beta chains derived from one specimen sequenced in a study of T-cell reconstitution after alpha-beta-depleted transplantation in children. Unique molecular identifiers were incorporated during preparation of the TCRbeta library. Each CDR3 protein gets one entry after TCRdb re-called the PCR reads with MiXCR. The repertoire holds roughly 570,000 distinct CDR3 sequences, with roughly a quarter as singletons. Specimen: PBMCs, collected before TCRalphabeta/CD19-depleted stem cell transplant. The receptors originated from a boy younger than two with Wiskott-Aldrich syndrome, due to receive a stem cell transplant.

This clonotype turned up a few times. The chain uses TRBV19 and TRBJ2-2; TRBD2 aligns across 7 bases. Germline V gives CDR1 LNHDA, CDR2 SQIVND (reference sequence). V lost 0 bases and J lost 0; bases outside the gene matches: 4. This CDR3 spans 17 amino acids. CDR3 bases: TGTGCCAGTAGTATAGACCGAGCGGGAACGAACACCGGGGAGCTGTTTTTT. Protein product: CASSIDRAGTNTGELFF.

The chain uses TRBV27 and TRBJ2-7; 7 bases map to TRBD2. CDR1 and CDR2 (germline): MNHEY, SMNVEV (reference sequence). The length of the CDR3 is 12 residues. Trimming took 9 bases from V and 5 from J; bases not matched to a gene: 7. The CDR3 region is CASMTSYDEQYF. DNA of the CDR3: TGTGCCAGTATGACTAGCTACGACGAGCAGTACTTC.

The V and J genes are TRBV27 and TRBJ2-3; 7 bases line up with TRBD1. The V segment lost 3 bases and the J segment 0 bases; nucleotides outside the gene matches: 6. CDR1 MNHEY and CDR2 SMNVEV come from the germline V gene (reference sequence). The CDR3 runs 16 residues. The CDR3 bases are TGTGCCAGCAGTTTTTCCGGACAGGCCAGCACAGATACGCAGTATTTT. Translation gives CASSFSGQASTDTQYF.

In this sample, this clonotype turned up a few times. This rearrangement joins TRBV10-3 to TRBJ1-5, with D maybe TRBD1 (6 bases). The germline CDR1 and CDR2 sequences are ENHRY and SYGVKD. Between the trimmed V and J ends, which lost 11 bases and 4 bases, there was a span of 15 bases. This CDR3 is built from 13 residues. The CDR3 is CARASGQNQPQHF. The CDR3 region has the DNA TGTGCCCGGGCCTCGGGACAAAATCAGCCCCAGCATTTT.

The CDR3 protein is CSVLLRSQETQYF. DNA of the CDR3: TGCAGCGTTCTACTACGATCACAAGAGACCCAGTACTTC. The rearrangement uses TRBV29-1 and TRBJ2-5; D gene ambiguous. In germline, CDR1 is SQVTM, CDR2 ANQGSEA. V lost 5 bases and J 2 bases, leaving 12 bases between the germline ends. This CDR3 region has 13 residues.

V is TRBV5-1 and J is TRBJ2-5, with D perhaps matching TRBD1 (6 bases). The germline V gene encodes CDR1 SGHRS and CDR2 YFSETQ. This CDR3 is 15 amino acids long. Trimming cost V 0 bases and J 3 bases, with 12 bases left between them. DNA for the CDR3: TGCGCCAGCAGCTTGGTCGGGACAAAAGAAGAGACCCAGTACTTC. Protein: CASSLVGTKEETQYF. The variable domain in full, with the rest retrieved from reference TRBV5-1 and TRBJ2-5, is KAGVTQTPRYLIKTRGQQVTLSCSPISGHRSVSWYQQTPGQGLQFLFEYFSETQRNKGNFPGRFSGRQFSNSRSEMNVSTLELGDSALYLCASSLVGTKEETQYFGPGTRLLVL.

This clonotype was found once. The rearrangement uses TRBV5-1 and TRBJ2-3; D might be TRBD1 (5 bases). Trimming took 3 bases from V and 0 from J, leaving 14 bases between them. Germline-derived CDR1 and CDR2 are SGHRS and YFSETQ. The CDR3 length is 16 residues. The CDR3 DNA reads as TGCGCCAGCAGCTCGCAGACAGAACTTAGCACAGATACGCAGTATTTT. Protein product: CASSSQTELSTDTQYF.

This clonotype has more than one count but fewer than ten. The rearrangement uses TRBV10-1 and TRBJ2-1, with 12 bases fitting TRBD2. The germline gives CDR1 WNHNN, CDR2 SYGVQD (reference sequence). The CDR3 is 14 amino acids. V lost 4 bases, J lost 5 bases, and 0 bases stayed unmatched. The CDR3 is CASSGLAGDNEQFF. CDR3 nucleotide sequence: TGCGCCAGCAGTGGACTAGCGGGAGACAATGAGCAGTTCTTC.

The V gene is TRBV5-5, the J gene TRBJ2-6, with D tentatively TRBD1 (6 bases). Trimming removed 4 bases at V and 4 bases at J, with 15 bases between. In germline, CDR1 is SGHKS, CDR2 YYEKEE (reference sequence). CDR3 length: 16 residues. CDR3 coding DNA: TGTGCCAGCAGCCTACTACAGGGAACCGGGGCCAACGTCCTGACTTTC. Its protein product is CASSLLQGTGANVLTF.

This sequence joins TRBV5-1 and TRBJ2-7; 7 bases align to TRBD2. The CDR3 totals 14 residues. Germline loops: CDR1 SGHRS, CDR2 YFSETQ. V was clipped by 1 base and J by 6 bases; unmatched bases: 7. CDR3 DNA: TGCGCCAGCAGCTTGCTGGGGACGGGGGGCGAGCAGTACTTC. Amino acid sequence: CASSLLGTGGEQYF.

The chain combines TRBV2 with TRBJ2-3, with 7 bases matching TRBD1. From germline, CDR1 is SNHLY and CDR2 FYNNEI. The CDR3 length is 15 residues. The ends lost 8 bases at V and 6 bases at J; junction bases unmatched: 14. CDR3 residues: CASGRTGGPTDTQYF. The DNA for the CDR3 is TGTGCCAGCGGCAGGACAGGCGGTCCCACGGATACGCAGTATTTT.

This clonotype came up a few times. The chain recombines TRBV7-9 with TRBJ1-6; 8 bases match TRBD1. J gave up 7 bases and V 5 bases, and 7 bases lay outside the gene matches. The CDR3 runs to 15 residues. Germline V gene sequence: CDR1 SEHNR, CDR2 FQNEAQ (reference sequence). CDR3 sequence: CASSPTGQGNSPLHF. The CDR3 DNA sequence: TGTGCCAGCAGCCCAACCGGACAGGGCAATTCACCCCTCCACTTT.

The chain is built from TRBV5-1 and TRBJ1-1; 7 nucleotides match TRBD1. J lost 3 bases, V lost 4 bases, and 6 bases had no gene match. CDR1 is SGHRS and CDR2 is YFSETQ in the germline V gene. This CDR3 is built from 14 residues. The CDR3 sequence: CASSQTTGYTEAFF. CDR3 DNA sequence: TGCGCCAGCAGCCAAACGACAGGGTACACTGAAGCTTTCTTT.

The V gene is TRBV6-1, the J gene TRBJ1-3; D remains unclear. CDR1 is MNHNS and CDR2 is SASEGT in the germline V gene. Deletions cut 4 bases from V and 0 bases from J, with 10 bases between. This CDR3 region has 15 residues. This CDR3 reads CASSGQSASGNTIYF. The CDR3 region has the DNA TGTGCCAGCAGTGGGCAGTCTGCCTCTGGAAACACCATATATTTT.

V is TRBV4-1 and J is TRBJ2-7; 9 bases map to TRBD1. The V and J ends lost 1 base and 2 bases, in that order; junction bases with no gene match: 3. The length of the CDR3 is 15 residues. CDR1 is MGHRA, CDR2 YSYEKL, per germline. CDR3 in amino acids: CASSQGGTGTYEQYF. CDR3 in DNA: TGCGCCAGCAGCCAAGGTGGGACAGGGACCTACGAGCAGTACTTC.

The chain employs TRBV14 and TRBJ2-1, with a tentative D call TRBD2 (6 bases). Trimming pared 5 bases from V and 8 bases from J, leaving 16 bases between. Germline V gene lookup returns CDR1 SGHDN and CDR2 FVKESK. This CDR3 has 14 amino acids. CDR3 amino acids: CASSARQRADEQFF. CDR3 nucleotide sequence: TGTGCCAGCAGCGCGCGCCAGCGGGCGGATGAGCAGTTCTTC.

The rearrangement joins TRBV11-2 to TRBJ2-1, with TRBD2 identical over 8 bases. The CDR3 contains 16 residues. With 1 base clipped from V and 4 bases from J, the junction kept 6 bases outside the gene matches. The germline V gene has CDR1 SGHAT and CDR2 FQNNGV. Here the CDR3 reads CASSLVSGGWYNEQFF. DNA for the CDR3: TGTGCCAGCAGCTTAGTGTCGGGAGGGTGGTACAATGAGCAGTTCTTC.